This T cell receptor beta chain was profiled in a study of blood T cell repertoires in COVID-19. Turning to the study itself: The analysed material was cDNA or gDNA that came from T cells, B-cell-depleted T cells, or PBMCs.

Germline values: CDR1 MNHEY, CDR2 SVGEGT. The CDR3 sequence is 15 residues long. With 0 bases removed from V and 4 bases from J, the gap between germline ends came to 10 bases. Profiling relied on immunoSEQ multiplex PCR, and the TCRdb table lists in-frame clones only, not all of them. The sample lists roughly 73,000 clones, around three quarters occurring once. The chain has TRBV6-2 or TRBV6-3 and TRBJ2-1, with TRBD2 as a possible D gene (5 bases). Sequencing was carried out using peripheral blood. This clonotype originated in a human donor in a cohort sampled during active COVID-19. The CDR3 is CASSYSGGGYNEQFF. The CDR3 bases are TGTGCCAGCAGTTACTCCGGAGGTGGATACAATGAGCAGTTCTTC.